The clone carrying this T cell receptor beta chain was counted at least ten times. Its antigen is still unknown. This sample was taken from a study of response to subunit inactivated influenza vaccine. General study results and limits: The authors proposed limited new T cell recruitment per seasonal influenza vaccination.

CDR1 is MNHEY, CDR2 SVGEGT, per germline. This CDR3 is 12 amino acids long. Trimming removed 6 bases from V and 11 bases from J; junction bases left unmatched: 9. TCRdb ran MiXCR on the RT-PCR reads and lists one entry per CDR3 protein. The table lists about 780,000 distinct CDR3 sequences, around a sixth of them singletons, with approximately 11% in the top ten. The chain has TRBV6-2 or TRBV6-3 and TRBJ1-1, with TRBD1 matching over 7 bases. This TCR was recovered from a man aged 50-60 years who received an inactivated influenza vaccine. This specimen consisted of PBMCs from blood, obtained 5 days after vaccination. Here the CDR3 DNA reads TGTGCCAGCAGGCCGGACAGGAGACACGCTTTCTTT. This encodes CASRPDRRHAFF.